Described below is a single TCR beta chain sequence and its context. Antigen: not known. The data originate from a study of T cell responses to AZD1222 COVID-19 vaccine. Trimming took 1 base from V and 5 from J, leaving 12 bases between them. The CDR3 is made up of 15 amino acids. Germline CDR1 SEHNR, CDR2 FQNEAQ (reference sequence). Pooled in the analysis were second doses at about 4 or about 12 weeks. Whole-study results and caveats: A mostly white British donor set with more females was recruited, and clonal diversity was possibly underestimated. Spike-wide coverage was observed for vaccine-associated CD4 TCRs, with dominant responses at 160-218 and 743-854.

This table comes from immunoSEQ multiplex PCR, and its TCRdb copy is limited to in-frame clones, with some not included. Among about 100,000 clones listed, 75% to 95% were seen once. This sequence was found in an adult who received the AZD1222 COVID-19 vaccine. The chain has TRBV7-9 and TRBJ2-1; D might be TRBD2 (6 bases). Sample: peripheral blood, taken 28 days after the second AZD1222 dose. CDR3: CASSLEEGTNNEQFF. The CDR3 DNA reads TGTGCCAGCAGCTTAGAGGAGGGAACAAACAATGAGCAGTTCTTC.